This T cell receptor (beta chain) was retrieved from a study of T-cell memory formation after mild COVID-19. The CDR3 is 17 residues long. Germline loops: CDR1 MNHEY, CDR2 SMNVEV (reference sequence). The V and J ends lost 1 base and 3 bases, in that order; junction bases with no gene match: 8. Turning to this clonotype: Its antigen is undetermined.

General study results and limits: Cross-reactive memory appears to have joined, as suggested by some responding clones showing up in pre-infection memory.

One entry per CDR3 protein, called by TCRdb with MiXCR from the 5' RACE reads. Of under 35,000 distinct CDR3 sequences in the sample, about 16% were seen once. The chain employs TRBV27 and TRBJ2-3, with 9 bases identical to TRBD2. The sample consisted of PBMCs or a T cell subset sorted from them (not recorded which). The TCR was taken from an adult who had mild COVID-19 (a few samples of this study predate the infection). Cell type and time point are not known. CDR3: CASSLFPKREVTDTQYF. The CDR3 DNA sequence: TGTGCCAGCAGTTTATTCCCTAAGCGGGAGGTGACAGATACGCAGTATTTT.